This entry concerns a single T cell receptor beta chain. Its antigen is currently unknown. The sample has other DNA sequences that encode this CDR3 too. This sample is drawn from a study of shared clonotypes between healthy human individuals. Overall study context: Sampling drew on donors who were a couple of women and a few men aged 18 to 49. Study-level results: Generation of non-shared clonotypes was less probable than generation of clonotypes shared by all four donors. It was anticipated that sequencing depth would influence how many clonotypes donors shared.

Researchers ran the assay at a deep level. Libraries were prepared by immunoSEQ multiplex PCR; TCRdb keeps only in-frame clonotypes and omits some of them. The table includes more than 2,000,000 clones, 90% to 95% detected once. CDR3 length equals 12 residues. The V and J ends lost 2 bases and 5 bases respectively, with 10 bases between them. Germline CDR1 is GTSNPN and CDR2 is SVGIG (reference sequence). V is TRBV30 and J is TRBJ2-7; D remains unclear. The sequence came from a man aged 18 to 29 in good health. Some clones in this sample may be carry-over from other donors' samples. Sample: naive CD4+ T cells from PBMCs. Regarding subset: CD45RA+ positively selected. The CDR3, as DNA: TGTGCCTGGAGTCCTCGTGGGGACGAGCAGTACTTC. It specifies CAWSPRGDEQYF.